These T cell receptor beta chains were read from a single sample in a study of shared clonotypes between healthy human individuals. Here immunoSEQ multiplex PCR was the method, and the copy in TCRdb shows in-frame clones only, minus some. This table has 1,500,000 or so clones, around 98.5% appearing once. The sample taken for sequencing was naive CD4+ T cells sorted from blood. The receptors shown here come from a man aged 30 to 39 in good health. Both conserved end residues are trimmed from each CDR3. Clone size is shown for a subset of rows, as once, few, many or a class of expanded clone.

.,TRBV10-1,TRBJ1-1,ASSAANTEAF
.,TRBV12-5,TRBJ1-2,ASGFSGGRYGYT
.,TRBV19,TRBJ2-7,ASSPRLAGGPAYEQY
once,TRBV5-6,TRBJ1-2,ASAWSVDYGYT
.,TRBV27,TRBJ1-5,ASSPRGGQPQH
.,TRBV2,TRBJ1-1,ASSPDPDRSHQAF
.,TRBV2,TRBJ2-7,ASSRTETFGYEQY
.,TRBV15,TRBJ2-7,ATSTGPFAGAREQY
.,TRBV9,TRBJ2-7,ASSVATNAYEQY
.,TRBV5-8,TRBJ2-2,ASSRTFANTGELF
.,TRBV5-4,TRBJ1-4,ASSSAPSDTWEKLF
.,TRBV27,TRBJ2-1,ASSRRGGTGEQF
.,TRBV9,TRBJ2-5,ASSPQDPETQY
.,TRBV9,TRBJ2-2,ASSLGLRTGELF
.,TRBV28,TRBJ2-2,ASSLRSGRRTGELF
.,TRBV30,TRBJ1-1,AWSDPANTEAF
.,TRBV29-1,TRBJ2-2,SASVRRNTGELF
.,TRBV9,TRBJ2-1,ASSVDRRERRDEQF
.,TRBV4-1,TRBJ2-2,ASSQVTRGPGELF
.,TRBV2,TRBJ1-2,ASTPGGGDYGYT
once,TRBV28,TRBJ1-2,ASRRTANYGYT
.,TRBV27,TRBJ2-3,ASSAYTEPSGSRSTQY
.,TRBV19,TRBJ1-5,ASSMSRVSQPQH
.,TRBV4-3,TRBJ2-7,ASSQGRLVIPFEQY
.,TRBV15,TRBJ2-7,ATSTSVRGAEQY
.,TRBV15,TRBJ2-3,ATSSGLTTDTQY
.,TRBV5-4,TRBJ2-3,ASSSDGVSTDTQY
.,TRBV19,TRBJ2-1,ASRLQGSPHKGEQF
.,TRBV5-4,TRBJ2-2,ASSRLAGGLNTGELF
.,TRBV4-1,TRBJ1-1,ASSQVVRGTEAF
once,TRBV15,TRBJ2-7,ATSRFLGPGYEQY
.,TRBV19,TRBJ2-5,ASSTRGRTSREETQY
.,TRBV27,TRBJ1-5,ASSLQGGTGRNQPQH
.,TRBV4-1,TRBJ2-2,ASSQDDFTGELF
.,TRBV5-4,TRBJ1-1,ASSLRTGINTEAF
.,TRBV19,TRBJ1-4,ATLGGTNEKLF
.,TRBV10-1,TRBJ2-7,ASTAGGSYEQY
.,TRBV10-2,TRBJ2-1,ASSARRSSYNEQF
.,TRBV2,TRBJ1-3,ASRLPGTRGNTIY
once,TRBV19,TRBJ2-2,ASDLAGVGKKLF
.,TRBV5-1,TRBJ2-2,ASSLTSGTNTGELF
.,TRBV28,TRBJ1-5,ASSLLGGLQPQH
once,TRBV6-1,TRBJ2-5,ATLGTSSGSETQY
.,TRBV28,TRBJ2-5,ASRALTGLKTQY
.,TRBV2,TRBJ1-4,ASRSDTTNEKLF
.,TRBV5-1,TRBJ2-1,ASSLDGQGYNEQF
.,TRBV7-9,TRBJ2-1,ASRRTGEGSYNEQF
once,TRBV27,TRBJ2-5,ASSSHSSQGSRVTQY
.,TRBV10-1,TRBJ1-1,ASSAQRNTEAF
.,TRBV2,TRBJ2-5,ASSVLRGETQY
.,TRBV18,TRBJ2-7,ASSSNSYEQY
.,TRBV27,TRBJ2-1,ASSLLGAGVFNEQF
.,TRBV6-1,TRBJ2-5,ASSEGGQYSAQY
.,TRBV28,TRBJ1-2,ASSLDGMEGYT
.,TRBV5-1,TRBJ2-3,ASREGSTDTQY
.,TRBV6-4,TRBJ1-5,ASSVGLGQPQH